One and the same sample provided the 13 T cell receptor beta chains below, sequenced in a study of blood T cell repertoires in COVID-19. Sequencing used immunoSEQ multiplex PCR; TCRdb keeps in-frame clones, though not all of them. This sample yields almost 55,000 clones, of which 75% to 90% are seen a single time; approximately 5.7% belongs to the top ten. Sequenced material: peripheral blood. Source of these receptors: a human donor in a cohort sampled during active COVID-19.

The chain has TRBV29-1 and TRBJ1-1; tentatively, D is TRBD1 (6 bases). This CDR3 is 12 amino acids long. Trimming stripped 7 bases from V and 3 bases from J, with 12 bases between. CDR1 and CDR2 from the germline V gene are SQVTM and ANQGSEA. The DNA of the CDR3 is TGCAGCGCCGGCTCAGGGGACACTGAAGCTTTCTTT. This gives the protein CSAGSGDTEAFF. Combining the CDR3 with reference TRBV29-1 and TRBJ1-1 gives the whole variable domain SAVISQKPSRDICQRGTSLTIQCQVDSQVTMMFWYRQQPGQSLTLIATANQGSEATYESGFVIDKFPISRPNLTFSTLTVSNMSPEDSSIYLCSAGSGDTEAFFGQGTRLTVV.

The gene calls are TRBV7-9 and TRBJ1-2; TRBD1 might be the D (6 bases). The CDR3 runs 12 residues. V dropped 1 base and J dropped 7 bases, with 7 bases sitting between them. Germline CDR1 SEHNR, CDR2 FQNEAQ (reference sequence). In DNA form, the CDR3 reads TGTGCCAGCAGCTTAGAAGGGGGTGGCTACACCTTC. It translates to CASSLEGGGYTF.

The rearrangement links TRBV2 to TRBJ2-1; TRBD2 aligns across 12 bases. The V gene's germline CDR1 is SNHLY and CDR2 FYNNEI. The V and J ends lost 4 bases and 8 bases, in that order; junction bases with no gene match: 9. The CDR3 is 16 residues long. The CDR3 DNA sequence: TGTGCCAGCAGTGTTACTAGCGGGGGGCGGCGGCATGAGCAGTTCTTC. This sequence encodes CASSVTSGGRRHEQFF.

The V gene is TRBV5-1, the J gene TRBJ2-3; weak D call: TRBD2 (5 bases). Germline CDR1 SGHRS, CDR2 YFSETQ. The V and J ends lost 7 bases and 0 bases respectively, with 24 bases between them. The CDR3 runs to 18 residues. CDR3 amino acids: CASRLLPGGQTSTDTQYF. CDR3 sequence (DNA): TGCGCCAGCCGACTTCTCCCAGGAGGTCAGACTAGCACAGATACGCAGTATTTT.

V usage is TRBV6-6 and J usage is TRBJ2-3; tentatively, D is TRBD2 (6 bases). The CDR3 has 15 residues. Trimming took 4 bases from V and 3 from J, leaving 14 bases between them. Germline-derived CDR1 and CDR2 are MNHNY and SVGAGI (reference sequence). CDR3 protein: CASSWGDGGTDTQYF. The CDR3, as DNA: TGTGCCAGCAGTTGGGGGGACGGAGGGACAGATACGCAGTATTTT.

The rearrangement joins TRBV3-1 (or the pseudogene TRBV3-2) to TRBJ1-1; TRBD1 agrees at 7 bases. CDR3 size: 15 residues. V trimming: 5 bases; J trimming: 0 bases; junction bases outside the gene matches: 6. Germline V gene lookup returns CDR1 LGHDT and CDR2 YNNKEL (reference sequence). The CDR3 region has the DNA TGTGCCAGCAGCGTGAGGGGACAGATGAACACTGAAGCTTTCTTT. It is translated as CASSVRGQMNTEAFF.

The chain couples TRBV5-1 to TRBJ2-7; 11 bases agree with TRBD2. Germline V gene data show CDR1 as SGHRS and CDR2 as YFSETQ. Trimming removed 6 bases from V and 6 bases from J; junction bases left unmatched: 8. The CDR3 is 14 residues long. The DNA of the CDR3 is TGCGCCAGCACGCCTAGCGGGGGGTCGGGCGAGCAGTACTTC. It encodes CASTPSGGSGEQYF.

This CDR3 is CASSTTSGGPYNEQFF. CDR3 bases: TGTGCCAGTAGTACGACTAGCGGGGGGCCTTACAATGAGCAGTTCTTC. This rearrangement joins TRBV19 to TRBJ2-1; 13 bases line up with TRBD2. V gave up 4 bases and J gave up 4 bases; unmatched junction bases: 4. In germline, CDR1 is LNHDA, CDR2 SQIVND (reference sequence). This CDR3 has 16 residues. Together with reference TRBV19 and TRBJ2-1, the CDR3 gives the full variable domain: DGGITQSPKYLFRKEGQNVTLSCEQNLNHDAMYWYRQDPGQGLRLIYYSQIVNDFQKGDIAEGYSVSREKKESFPLTVTSAQKNPTAFYLCASSTTSGGPYNEQFFGPGTRLTVL.

This clone was recorded only once. This sequence joins TRBV4-3 and TRBJ1-3, with TRBD1 matching 8 bases. V gave up 0 bases and J gave up 2 bases; unmatched junction bases: 3. The CDR3 covers 16 residues. The germline V gene has CDR1 LGHNA and CDR2 YSLEER. This chain's CDR3 is CASSQEQGVPGNTIYF. In DNA, the CDR3 is TGCGCCAGCAGCCAAGAACAGGGGGTACCTGGAAACACCATATATTTT.

The chain is built from TRBV28 and TRBJ1-1; D call uncertain. Germline CDR1 is MDHEN and CDR2 is SYDVKM. V was pared by 0 bases and J by 5 bases, with 4 bases between. The length of the CDR3 is 12 residues. This CDR3 is CASSLWATEAFF. DNA of the CDR3: TGTGCCAGCAGTTTATGGGCAACTGAAGCTTTCTTT.

The chain combines TRBV19 with TRBJ2-7; 8 nucleotides line up with TRBD1. The CDR3 is made up of 14 amino acids. Germline V gene lookup returns CDR1 LNHDA and CDR2 SQIVND (reference sequence). After removal of 3 bases from V and 6 bases from J, the junction contained 7 bases not matched to a gene. The CDR3 region is CASSMDREGSEQYF. For the CDR3, the DNA is TGTGCCAGTAGTATGGACAGGGAAGGAAGCGAGCAGTACTTC.

The chain joins TRBV4-3 to TRBJ2-5; possible D gene TRBD1, 5 bases. Germline CDR1 LGHNA, CDR2 YSLEER. Trimming stripped 3 bases from V and 4 bases from J, with 15 bases between. The CDR3 is 15 residues long. This chain's CDR3 is CASSQLFGARETQYF. CDR3 nucleotides: TGCGCCAGCAGCCAGCTTTTTGGGGCGCGAGAGACCCAGTACTTC.

The gene calls are TRBV19 and TRBJ1-5; 8 bases line up with TRBD1. The trim removed 4 bases at V and 3 bases at J, leaving 5 bases unmatched. The V gene's germline CDR1 is LNHDA and CDR2 SQIVND (reference sequence). The CDR3 has 15 amino acids. CDR3 nucleotide sequence: TGTGCCAGTAGTAGGGACAGGAACCCCAATCAGCCCCAGCATTTT. Its protein product is CASSRDRNPNQPQHF. The variable domain in full, completed from reference TRBV19 and TRBJ1-5, reads DGGITQSPKYLFRKEGQNVTLSCEQNLNHDAMYWYRQDPGQGLRLIYYSQIVNDFQKGDIAEGYSVSREKKESFPLTVTSAQKNPTAFYLCASSRDRNPNQPQHFGDGTRLSIL.